What follows is one T cell receptor (beta chain) and its context. Its target is not known. These data come from a study of blood T cells in healthy people across ages. PCR was performed a second time for 7 to 11 cycles using a sample-barcoded 5' primer and a J-beta primer mix. TCRdb reprocessed the 5' RACE reads with MiXCR, giving one entry per CDR3 protein. The table includes 650,000 to 800,000 distinct CDR3 sequences, roughly 44% detected once. Study-level results: More naive CD4+ cells and higher diversity marked long-lived donors relative to aged donors.

The CDR3 covers 17 residues. J gave up 7 bases and V 7 bases, and 17 bases lay outside the gene matches. Germline V lookup: CDR1 MNHNY, CDR2 SVGAGI (reference sequence). Source material: blood. V usage is TRBV6-6 and J usage is TRBJ2-1; 9 bases map to TRBD2. The TCR sequence derives from a man aged 55 to 70 in good health. The CDR3 here is CASIRGPPGLASNEQFF. The CDR3 DNA is TGTGCCAGCATTAGGGGCCCCCCGGGACTAGCTAGTAATGAGCAGTTCTTC.